Listed here are 13 T cell receptor beta chains from one sample, sequenced in a study of T cells after yellow fever vaccination. TCRdb redid the calling of the 5' RACE reads with MiXCR, one entry per CDR3 protein. Of around 320,000 distinct CDR3 sequences listed, around 11% are singletons. The input for sequencing was CD4+ T cells sorted from PBMCs, taken 45 days after the yellow fever booster vaccination. The receptors shown here come from a man between 18 and 35 years old who received the YFV17D yellow fever vaccine.

The V and J genes are TRBV6-1 and TRBJ2-7; D may match TRBD1 or TRBD2 (6 bases each). The V gene lost 4 bases and the J gene lost 2 bases, with 12 bases spanning the gap. This CDR3 contains 14 residues. Germline CDR1 reads MNHNS; CDR2 reads SASEGT. The CDR3 protein is CASSGGTLAYEQYF. The CDR3 DNA follows: TGTGCCAGCAGTGGCGGGACACTAGCCTACGAGCAGTACTTC.

This clonotype came up many times. The chain joins TRBV7-2 to TRBJ2-5; D is uncertain. Germline lookup yields CDR1 SGHTA and CDR2 FQGNSA. This CDR3 region has 13 residues. Trimming shortened V by 2 bases and J by 4 bases, and 8 bases separated the two germline ends. CDR3 DNA sequence: TGTGCCAGCAGCTTAAACGCGGCAGAGACCCAGTACTTC. It codes for CASSLNAAETQYF.

The J gene is TRBJ2-7, the V gene TRBV5-1; D is uncertain. Germline loops: CDR1 SGHRS, CDR2 YFSETQ. The length of the CDR3 is 12 residues. V lost 4 bases, J lost 1 base, and 6 bases lay in between. DNA for the CDR3: TGCGCCAGCAGCCAACAATCCTACGAGCAGTACTTC. Translating gives CASSQQSYEQYF.

This sequence joins TRBV7-3 and TRBJ2-5, with D hard to call. CDR1 is SGHTA and CDR2 is FQGTGA in the germline V gene. The CDR3 covers 13 residues. V lost 2 bases and J lost 2, with 6 bases in between. For the CDR3, the DNA is TGTGCCAGCAGCTTATCTACTCAAGAGACCCAGTACTTC. It is translated as CASSLSTQETQYF.

This clonotype occurred a few times. The rearrangement joins TRBV20-1 to TRBJ2-4; D is unresolved. This CDR3 spans 15 amino acids. V lost 3 bases, J lost 7 bases, and 19 bases lay in between. CDR1 is DFQATT and CDR2 is SNEGSKA in the germline V gene (reference sequence). The CDR3 is CSASPDRASGNIQYF. The CDR3 nucleotides are TGCAGTGCTAGCCCCGACCGGGCCTCCGGGAACATTCAGTACTTC.

The genes are TRBV6-2 or TRBV6-3 and TRBJ2-3; D is undetermined. Germline V gene data show CDR1 as MNHEY and CDR2 as SVGEGT. This CDR3 is 17 amino acids long. The V end lost 5 bases, the J end lost 2 bases, and 20 bases lay between the germline ends. The CDR3 nucleotides are TGTGCCAGCAGTCCCAAACACGTATCATCTTTCACAGATACGCAGTATTTT. Encoded protein: CASSPKHVSSFTDTQYF.

This chain links TRBV20-1 with TRBJ2-1; the match to TRBD2 covers 13 bases. CDR3 length: 15 residues. V lost 3 bases to trimming and J lost 4 bases; unmatched junction nucleotides: 3. Germline assignment: CDR1 DFQATT and CDR2 SNEGSKA (reference sequence). In nucleotides, the CDR3 is TGCAGTGCTAGCCAGACTAGCGGGGGGTACAATGAGCAGTTCTTC. It translates to CSASQTSGGYNEQFF.

The chain carries TRBV19 and TRBJ1-5, with 9 bases identical to TRBD1. The CDR3 spans 16 residues. Germline loops: CDR1 LNHDA, CDR2 SQIVND (reference sequence). Trimming cost V 3 bases and J 1 base; bases outside gene matches: 4. The CDR3 sequence: CASSIYGTGSNQPQHF. In nucleotides, the CDR3 is TGTGCCAGTAGTATTTATGGGACAGGGAGCAATCAGCCCCAGCATTTT. The full variable domain, in which reference TRBV19 and TRBJ1-5 provide the parts outside the CDR3, is DGGITQSPKYLFRKEGQNVTLSCEQNLNHDAMYWYRQDPGQGLRLIYYSQIVNDFQKGDIAEGYSVSREKKESFPLTVTSAQKNPTAFYLCASSIYGTGSNQPQHFGDGTRLSIL.

This chain joins TRBV11-2 and TRBJ2-5; D is undetermined. This CDR3 is built from 13 residues. Germline V gives CDR1 SGHAT, CDR2 FQNNGV. Trimming took 6 bases from V and 13 from J, leaving 21 bases between them. DNA for the CDR3: TGTGCCAGCAGACACCGACTGCATCCGCAACGGTACTTC. Translating it yields CASRHRLHPQRYF. Together with reference TRBV11-2 and TRBJ2-5, the CDR3 gives the full variable domain: EAGVAQSPRYKIIEKRQSVAFWCNPISGHATLYWYQQILGQGPKLLIQFQNNGVVDDSQLPKDRFSAERLKGVDSTLKIQPAKLEDSAVYLCASRHRLHPQRYFGPGTRLLVL.

This clonotype was counted at least ten times. The rearrangement joins TRBV5-1 to TRBJ2-1; D is perhaps TRBD1 (5 bases). The CDR3 contains 17 residues. V gave up 4 bases and J gave up 0 bases, with 17 bases separating them. Germline V gene data show CDR1 as SGHRS and CDR2 as YFSETQ. The CDR3 coding sequence is TGCGCCAGCAGCGTCCAGCAGGGCCTTCGCTCCTACAATGAGCAGTTCTTC. This translates into CASSVQQGLRSYNEQFF.

The chain employs TRBV6-5 and TRBJ1-6; no firm D call. V lost 4 bases and J lost 14, with 15 bases in between. CDR3 length equals 13 residues. Germline CDR1 reads MNHEY; CDR2 reads SVGAGI. CDR3 residues: CASSSQRMRSLHF. The CDR3, as DNA: TGTGCCAGCAGTTCACAGAGGATGCGTTCCCTCCACTTT.

This clonotype was seen only a few times. The rearrangement links TRBV30 to TRBJ1-1; D gene unclear. The germline V gene has CDR1 GTSNPN and CDR2 SVGIG (reference sequence). V was clipped by 5 bases and J by 3 bases, with 13 bases between them. The CDR3 runs 13 residues. CDR3 nucleotide sequence: TGTGCCTGGGGGTCGACGGTGTACACTGAAGCTTTCTTT. This codes for CAWGSTVYTEAFF.

The sample holds a few counts of this clonotype. The rearrangement links TRBV11-2 to TRBJ2-7; D is tentatively TRBD1 or TRBD2 (5 bases each). The CDR3 spans 10 residues. The V end was cut by 8 bases, the J end by 8 bases, with 10 bases between. CDR1 is SGHAT and CDR2 is FQNNGV in the germline V gene. CDR3 sequence reads: CASSTGQQYF. CDR3 nucleotides: TGTGCCAGCTCCACGGGACAGCAGTACTTC.